This T cell receptor (beta chain) was identified in a study of cytomegalovirus exposure and HLA in healthy donors. Whole-study results and caveats: A later analysis found first-cohort TCR clusters tended to co-occur in the roughly 120 validation repertoires.

It was the roughly 120-subject validation cohort, separate from the approximately 690-subject first cohort, to which the donors belonged. About this clone: What it recognizes is unknown.

The repertoire was sequenced with immunoSEQ multiplex PCR; TCRdb's copy has only in-frame clones and lacks some. The sample holds 200,000 or so clones, more than 80% seen once. This receptor was obtained from a man between 18 and 29 years old in good health and CMV-seropositive. The sample consisted of PBMCs.

The CDR3 region is CASGDSWGNEQFF. CDR3 sequence (DNA): TGTGCTAGTGGGGACTCTTGGGGCAATGAGCAGTTCTTC. This chain links TRBV12-5 with TRBJ2-1; tentative D call: TRBD2 (5 bases). Trimming pared 6 bases from V and 6 bases from J, leaving 12 bases between. The CDR3 extends over 13 amino acids. Germline V gene sequence: CDR1 LGHNT, CDR2 FRNRAP.